This entry lists 13 T cell receptor beta chains sequenced from one sample in a study of T cell responses to AZD1222 COVID-19 vaccine. TCRdb's table, derived via immunoSEQ multiplex PCR, lists solely in-frame clones and lacks some. The table shows 20,000 to 25,000 clones, with about 88% occurring only once. Sequences were derived from peripheral blood, sampled 28 days after the second AZD1222 dose. The receptors derive from an adult who received the AZD1222 COVID-19 vaccine.

The chain is built from TRBV24-1 and TRBJ2-1; 12 nucleotides line up with TRBD2. The ends lost 1 base at V and 10 bases at J; junction bases unmatched: 10. CDR1 and CDR2 from the germline V gene are KGHDR and SFDVKD. This CDR3 spans 17 amino acids. The CDR3 nucleotides read TGTGCCACCAGTGATTTTGGACTAGCGGGATCCTTAGGGGAGCAGTTCTTC. As protein: CATSDFGLAGSLGEQFF.

This clone came up a few times. The chain uses TRBV6-5 and TRBJ1-2; no reliable D call. Germline V CDR1 and CDR2: MNHEY, SVGAGI. V lost 2 bases to trimming and J lost 11 bases, with 15 bases between them. CDR3 size: 13 residues. This CDR3 reads CASSYRQEVGYTF. The CDR3 DNA reads as TGTGCCAGCAGTTACCGTCAGGAAGTAGGGTACACCTTC.

A few counts support this clone. This rearrangement joins TRBV2 to TRBJ1-5, with no clear D. Trimming took off 7 bases at V and 1 base at J, with 8 bases between the two ends. Germline V CDR1 and CDR2: SNHLY, FYNNEI. The CDR3 covers 13 residues. The CDR3 DNA is TGTGCCAGCAAGGTGGAAAGCAATCAGCCCCAGCATTTT. Residues: CASKVESNQPQHF.

The gene calls are TRBV7-2 and TRBJ1-6; D is possibly TRBD1 (5 bases). Germline lookup yields CDR1 SGHTA and CDR2 FQGNSA. Trimming took off 6 bases at V and 8 bases at J, with 17 bases between the two ends. The CDR3 is 15 residues long. Written as DNA, the CDR3 is TGTGCCAGCAGTTCAGGCGTGGGAGGGGATTCACCCCTCCACTTT. It translates to CASSSGVGGDSPLHF. Full variable domain (outside the CDR3, taken from reference TRBV7-2 and TRBJ1-6): GAGVSQSPSNKVTEKGKDVELRCDPISGHTALYWYRQSLGQGLEFLIYFQGNSAPDKSGLPSDRFSAERTGGSVSTLTIQRTQQEDSAVYLCASSSGVGGDSPLHFGNGTRLTVT.

The chain employs TRBV6-5 and TRBJ1-4; TRBD1 is a possible D gene (5 bases). Trimming stripped 4 bases from V and 3 bases from J, with 12 bases between. The CDR3 sequence is 15 residues long. The germline V gene has CDR1 MNHEY and CDR2 SVGAGI. CDR3 sequence: CASSSTGFANEKLFF. DNA of the CDR3: TGTGCCAGCAGTTCAACAGGTTTTGCTAATGAAAAACTGTTTTTT.

The chain employs TRBV28 and TRBJ1-6; 8 positions agree with TRBD1. V lost 6 bases, J lost 5 bases, and 9 bases stayed unmatched. Per the germline V gene, CDR1 is MDHEN and CDR2 is SYDVKM. This CDR3 is 16 amino acids long. The CDR3 is CASSSPDRGDNSPLHF. The CDR3 region has the DNA TGTGCCAGCAGCTCACCCGACAGGGGAGATAATTCACCCCTCCACTTT.

This chain joins TRBV12-3 or TRBV12-4 and TRBJ1-1, with D hard to call. Trimming removed 0 bases at V and 1 base at J, with 3 bases between. The CDR3 spans 13 residues. The DNA for the CDR3 is TGTGCCAGCAGTTTAGCAGCGAACACTGAAGCTTTCTTT. Its protein product is CASSLAANTEAFF.

The chain has TRBV12-3 or TRBV12-4 and TRBJ2-2; no firm D call. CDR3 length: 11 amino acids. Deletions cut 5 bases from V and 6 bases from J, with 4 bases between. For the CDR3, the DNA is TGTGCCAGCAGTGTTCCCGGGGAGCTGTTTTTT. Translated: CASSVPGELFF.

The table lists this clone with a count of one. The rearrangement joins TRBV5-1 to TRBJ1-1, with 9 bases aligning to TRBD1. Germline CDR1 SGHRS, CDR2 YFSETQ. The CDR3 has 15 residues. Losses at the gene ends were 4 bases for V and 6 bases for J; bases not matched to a gene: 10. CDR3 in DNA: TGCGCCAGCAGCCGCACAGGGGGCGTTAACGCTGAAGCTTTCTTT. This translates into CASSRTGGVNAEAFF.

The rearrangement joins TRBV6-2 or TRBV6-3 to TRBJ2-7; 13 bases map to TRBD2. Germline loops: CDR1 MNHEY, CDR2 SVGEGT. The CDR3 has 15 residues. V lost 6 bases and J lost 6; bases outside the gene matches: 8. The CDR3 is CASSLSLAGGPEQYF. The CDR3 DNA is TGTGCCAGCAGCCTCTCACTAGCGGGAGGGCCCGAGCAGTACTTC.

This chain connects TRBV9 to TRBJ1-6; possible D gene TRBD1, 5 bases. Germline CDR1 reads SGDLS; CDR2 reads YYNGEE. The CDR3 has 17 residues. V lost 0 bases, J lost 5 bases, and 15 bases lay in between. The CDR3 nucleotides read TGTGCCAGCAGCGTAGCCCGCGACAGCAGGGATAATTCACCCCTCCACTTT. Translated, it gives CASSVARDSRDNSPLHF.

V gene TRBV18 combines with J gene TRBJ2-6; 7 bases are a match to TRBD1. The CDR3 spans 18 residues. CDR1 is KGHSH, CDR2 LQKENI, per germline. The V segment lost 2 bases and the J segment 0 bases; nucleotides outside the gene matches: 7. The CDR3 DNA follows: TGTGCCAGCTCACCATTAAGTCAGGGGGACTCTGGGGCCAACGTCCTGACTTTC. This sequence encodes CASSPLSQGDSGANVLTF.

This rearrangement joins TRBV19 to TRBJ2-3, with TRBD2 matching 7 bases. The V and J ends lost 7 bases and 6 bases, in that order; junction bases with no gene match: 10. CDR1 and CDR2 from the germline V gene are LNHDA and SQIVND (reference sequence). The CDR3 runs 14 residues. CDR3 coding DNA: TGTGCCAGTACCCTGGGACTAAAAAGGGATACGCAGTATTTT. It codes for CASTLGLKRDTQYF. Variable domain in full (rest from reference TRBV19 and TRBJ2-3): DGGITQSPKYLFRKEGQNVTLSCEQNLNHDAMYWYRQDPGQGLRLIYYSQIVNDFQKGDIAEGYSVSREKKESFPLTVTSAQKNPTAFYLCASTLGLKRDTQYFGPGTRLTVL.